A selection of T cell receptor beta chains follows, all from one sample in a study of breast tumors, draining lymph nodes, adjacent tissues. TCRdb reanalysed the multiplex PCR reads using MiXCR and keeps one entry per CDR3 protein. In the table there are about 130,000 distinct CDR3 sequences, 20% to 25% of which are singletons. Sequences were obtained from axillary lymph node tissue. The receptors stem from a female donor with breast cancer. Some clones in this sample may be carry-over from other donors' samples. Both conserved end residues are part of each CDR3. D genes are given only for firm matches. Only some rows state a clone size, as once, few, many or a class for expanded clones.

abundance: many; d_gene: TRBD2; j_gene: TRBJ2-3; v_gene: TRBV7-9; CDR3aa: CASSSPKRDGSTDTQYF; CDR3nt: TGTGCCAGCAGCTCCCCAAAGCGGGACGGGAGCACAGATACGCAGTATTTT
abundance: many; d_gene: -; j_gene: TRBJ2-7; v_gene: TRBV6-5; CDR3aa: CASRSRARNEQYF; CDR3nt: TGTGCCAGCAGGAGCAGGGCGAGAAACGAGCAGTACTTC
abundance: many; d_gene: TRBD1; j_gene: TRBJ2-7; v_gene: TRBV6-5; CDR3aa: CASSYSGTARYEQYF; CDR3nt: TGTGCCAGCAGTTATTCCGGGACAGCCCGCTACGAGCAGTACTTC
abundance: -; d_gene: -; j_gene: TRBJ2-1; v_gene: TRBV4-1; CDR3aa: CVSSQDLRLPNEQFF; CDR3nt: TGCGTCAGCAGCCAAGATCTGAGACTACCGAATGAGCAGTTCTTC
abundance: many; d_gene: TRBD1; j_gene: TRBJ2-3; v_gene: TRBV5-4; CDR3aa: CASSFQGVADTQYF; CDR3nt: TGTGCCAGCAGTTTCCAGGGGGTTGCAGATACGCAGTATTTT
abundance: few; d_gene: TRBD1; j_gene: TRBJ2-6; v_gene: TRBV7-2; CDR3aa: CASSPRGPGANVLTF; CDR3nt: TGTGCCAGCAGCCCCAGGGGGCCCGGGGCCAACGTCCTGACTTTC
abundance: many; d_gene: TRBD2; j_gene: TRBJ2-3; v_gene: TRBV6-1; CDR3aa: CASRWGGGWSTDTQYF; CDR3nt: TGTGCCAGCCGCTGGGGCGGGGGATGGAGCACAGATACGCAGTATTTT
abundance: many; d_gene: TRBD1; j_gene: TRBJ2-5; v_gene: TRBV5-1; CDR3aa: CASSWTGSGETQYF; CDR3nt: TGCGCCAGCAGCTGGACAGGGTCCGGTGAGACCCAGTACTTC
abundance: many; d_gene: -; j_gene: TRBJ2-7; v_gene: TRBV10-3; CDR3aa: CAIATASLREQYF; CDR3nt: TGTGCCATCGCTACAGCCTCCCTTAGAGAGCAGTACTTC
abundance: many; d_gene: TRBD1; j_gene: TRBJ1-2; v_gene: TRBV2; CDR3aa: CASSRNQGGGYTF; CDR3nt: TGTGCCAGCAGTCGTAATCAGGGGGGTGGCTACACCTTC
abundance: few; d_gene: -; j_gene: TRBJ2-7; v_gene: TRBV3-1; CDR3aa: CASSQDRMREGRAYEQYF; CDR3nt: TGTGCCAGCAGCCAAGATCGAATGCGTGAAGGCAGGGCCTACGAGCAGTACTTC
abundance: many; d_gene: TRBD1; j_gene: TRBJ2-3; v_gene: TRBV5-1; CDR3aa: CASSRRQGHDTQYF; CDR3nt: TGCGCCAGCAGCCGAAGACAGGGGCACGATACGCAGTATTTT
abundance: -; d_gene: TRBD2; j_gene: TRBJ2-5; v_gene: TRBV10-2; CDR3aa: CASTLAGEETQYF; CDR3nt: TGCGCCAGCACTCTAGCGGGAGAAGAGACCCAGTACTTC
abundance: many; d_gene: TRBD1; j_gene: TRBJ2-1; v_gene: TRBV15; CDR3aa: CATSRDLGTGVDEQFF; CDR3nt: TGTGCCACCAGCAGAGATCTGGGGACAGGGGTAGATGAGCAGTTCTTC
abundance: many; d_gene: TRBD2; j_gene: TRBJ2-3; v_gene: TRBV24-1; CDR3aa: CATSGAGGSRPDTQYF; CDR3nt: TGTGCCACCTCTGGGGCGGGAGGCTCAAGGCCAGATACGCAGTATTTT
abundance: -; d_gene: TRBD2; j_gene: TRBJ2-7; v_gene: TRBV3-1; CDR3aa: CASSQGGSGSYEQHF; CDR3nt: TGTGCCAGCAGCCAAGGGGGTAGCGGGAGCTACGAGCAGCACTTC
abundance: -; d_gene: TRBD2; j_gene: TRBJ2-3; v_gene: TRBV20-1; CDR3aa: CSARGLAGVTDTQYF; CDR3nt: TGCAGTGCTAGAGGACTAGCGGGAGTTACAGATACGCAGTATTTT
abundance: many; d_gene: -; j_gene: TRBJ2-5; v_gene: TRBV6-1; CDR3aa: CASSWSQGTQYF; CDR3nt: TGTGCCAGCAGCTGGTCACAGGGGACCCAGTACTTC
abundance: many; d_gene: -; j_gene: TRBJ2-1; v_gene: TRBV11-2; CDR3aa: CASSLGRSYEQFF; CDR3nt: TGTGCCAGCAGCTTAGGTCGTTCCTATGAGCAGTTCTTC
abundance: many; d_gene: -; j_gene: TRBJ2-2; v_gene: TRBV11-2; CDR3aa: CASSLGIGELFF; CDR3nt: TGTGCCAGCAGCTTAGGAATCGGGGAGCTGTTTTTT
abundance: many; d_gene: -; j_gene: TRBJ2-7; v_gene: TRBV14; CDR3aa: CASSQRQNSYEQYF; CDR3nt: TGTGCCAGCAGCCAACGACAGAACTCCTACGAGCAGTACTTC
abundance: many; d_gene: -; j_gene: TRBJ2-1; v_gene: TRBV29-1; CDR3aa: CSVAGLLGQGNRNEQFF; CDR3nt: TGCAGCGTTGCGGGACTCCTGGGGCAGGGGAATAGAAATGAGCAGTTCTTC
abundance: once; d_gene: -; j_gene: TRBJ1-1; v_gene: TRBV15; CDR3aa: CATSRDRGRSEAFF; CDR3nt: TGTGCCACCAGCAGAGATAGGGGGAGGTCTGAAGCTTTCTTT
abundance: many; d_gene: -; j_gene: TRBJ2-3; v_gene: TRBV7-9; CDR3aa: CASSQAADTQYF; CDR3nt: TGTGCCAGCAGCCAGGCGGCAGATACGCAGTATTTT
abundance: many; d_gene: TRBD1; j_gene: TRBJ1-2; v_gene: TRBV20-1; CDR3aa: CSARFFNRDSQRYTF; CDR3nt: TGCAGTGCTAGATTCTTCAACCGGGACAGCCAACGCTACACCTTC
abundance: -; d_gene: -; j_gene: TRBJ1-5; v_gene: TRBV30; CDR3aa: CAWGRQAGHQPQHF; CDR3nt: TGTGCCTGGGGCAGACAGGCTGGCCATCAGCCCCAGCATTTT
abundance: -; d_gene: TRBD1; j_gene: TRBJ1-1; v_gene: TRBV6-5; CDR3aa: CASSYSGQGASEAFF; CDR3nt: TGTGCCAGCAGTTACTCTGGACAGGGGGCATCTGAAGCTTTCTTT